Below are 32 T cell receptor beta chains sequenced from a single sample in a study of cytomegalovirus exposure and HLA in healthy donors (dated by TCRdb to 2015 to 2018). Receptor amplification or capture employed the immunoSEQ multiplex PCR assay. TCRdb mirrors the immuneACCESS table, restricted to in-frame sequences. Some clones are absent from its copies; in checked studies, under half trace to an unresolved V gene, and the reason for the others is unknown. This sample holds roughly 280,000 clones; just over 85% were observed only once. 1% of the sample rests with the top ten. The sequenced sample was PBMCs. The source of these receptors is a woman between 18 and 29 years old in good health and CMV-seronegative.

The V call is TRBV7-8, the J call TRBJ1-2; no definite D call. Germline assignment: CDR1 SGHVS and CDR2 FQNEAQ. The CDR3 is 14 amino acids. V lost 0 bases, J lost 3 bases, and 8 bases lay in between. The CDR3 DNA reads TGTGCCAGCAGCTTAGCCTCGGTTGACTATGGCTACACCTTC. As protein: CASSLASVDYGYTF.

This chain joins TRBV6-1 and TRBJ1-2; tentatively, D is TRBD1 (6 bases). The CDR3 has 15 residues. The germline gives CDR1 MNHNS, CDR2 SASEGT. Trimming cost V 1 base and J 3 bases, with 12 bases left between them. The CDR3 spells CASSEGYRAYYGYTF. Here the CDR3 DNA reads TGTGCCAGCAGTGAAGGGTACAGGGCGTACTATGGCTACACCTTC.

The CDR3 region has the DNA TGTGCCAGTAGTGGAGGGACTAGCTACGAGCAGTACTTC. Amino acid sequence: CASSGGTSYEQYF. The V call is TRBV19, the J call TRBJ2-7, with 8 bases fitting TRBD2. Germline V gene data show CDR1 as LNHDA and CDR2 as SQIVND (reference sequence). The ends lost 5 bases at V and 3 bases at J; junction bases unmatched: 3. CDR3 size: 13 residues.

The chain has TRBV6-1 and TRBJ2-2; D might be TRBD1 (6 bases). Germline V lookup: CDR1 MNHNS, CDR2 SASEGT. This CDR3 spans 13 amino acids. V gave up 8 bases and J gave up 2 bases, with 9 bases separating them. This CDR3 is CASCRGNTGELFF. The DNA of the CDR3 is TGTGCCAGCTGCAGGGGAAACACCGGGGAGCTGTTTTTT.

The chain carries TRBV4-1 and TRBJ2-2; D is perhaps TRBD2 (6 bases). Trimming pared 0 bases from V and 4 bases from J, leaving 12 bases between. Germline V gene lookup returns CDR1 MGHRA and CDR2 YSYEKL. CDR3 length: 16 amino acids. DNA for the CDR3: TGCGCCAGCAGCCAAGATTCGGCCGGGGGCACCGGGGAGCTGTTTTTT. Translating gives CASSQDSAGGTGELFF.

The genes are TRBV4-2 and TRBJ1-1; the D gene is possibly TRBD1 (5 bases). The CDR3 has 16 residues. Germline V CDR1 and CDR2: LGHNA, YNFKEQ. V lost 0 bases and J 0 bases, leaving 11 bases between the germline ends. CDR3 protein: CASSQDPTGMNTEAFF. The CDR3, as DNA: TGTGCCAGCAGCCAAGATCCAACAGGTATGAACACTGAAGCTTTCTTT.

The chain uses TRBV12-5 and TRBJ1-2; tentative D call: TRBD1 (6 bases). V lost 8 bases and J lost 4, with 14 bases in between. CDR3 length equals 13 residues. In germline, CDR1 is LGHNT, CDR2 FRNRAP. The CDR3 loop reads CASQGTLPYGYTF. The CDR3 DNA reads TGTGCTAGTCAGGGGACACTCCCCTATGGCTACACCTTC. Full variable domain (rest looked up from reference TRBV12-5 and TRBJ1-2): DARVTQTPRHKVTEMGQEVTMRCQPILGHNTVFWYRQTMMQGLELLAYFRNRAPLDDSGMPKDRFSAEMPDATLATLKIQPSEPRDSAVYFCASQGTLPYGYTFGSGTRLTVV.

Ten or more counts support this clone. The chain is built from TRBV7-8 and TRBJ2-7; D gene uncertain. Germline loops: CDR1 SGHVS, CDR2 FQNEAQ. This CDR3 contains 14 residues. Trimming took 1 base from V and 1 from J, leaving 8 bases between them. This CDR3 reads CASSLGLWSYEQYF. CDR3 in DNA: TGTGCCAGCAGCTTAGGCCTATGGTCCTACGAGCAGTACTTC.

The V and J genes are TRBV9 and TRBJ1-1, with TRBD1 matching 8 bases. CDR1 is SGDLS and CDR2 is YYNGEE in the germline V gene. Unmatched junction bases numbered 5, after V lost 4 bases and J lost 0 bases. The CDR3 length is 15 residues. The CDR3 spells CASSTQGAVNTEAFF. In nucleotides, the CDR3 is TGTGCCAGCAGCACTCAGGGGGCAGTGAACACTGAAGCTTTCTTT.

In this sample, this clone turned up once. In nucleotides, the CDR3 is TGCGCCAGCAGCTTGGTCGTAGCGGGAGGGCCGGGAGAGACCCAGTACTTC. As protein: CASSLVVAGGPGETQYF. The rearrangement links TRBV5-1 to TRBJ2-5; 11 nucleotides align to TRBD2. The CDR3 has 17 amino acids. Germline V gene data show CDR1 as SGHRS and CDR2 as YFSETQ. V shed 0 bases, J shed 4 bases, and the junction held 8 bases outside the gene matches.

This clone was observed a handful of times. The J gene is TRBJ2-7, the V gene TRBV6-4, with 7 bases that match TRBD1. V trimming: 5 bases; J trimming: 5 bases; junction bases outside the gene matches: 9. The V gene's germline CDR1 is MRHNA and CDR2 SNTAGT. The CDR3 runs to 14 residues. The CDR3 DNA is TGTGCCAGCAGTCGTACAGGGGTTATCGACGAGCAGTACTTC. The encoded protein is CASSRTGVIDEQYF.

This clone appeared a single time. CDR3 in amino acids: CASSPNVDTQYF. The CDR3 DNA reads TGTGCCAGCAGCCCCAATGTAGATACGCAGTATTTT. The chain recombines TRBV5-4 with TRBJ2-3; D gene ambiguous. The CDR3 sequence is 12 residues long. The germline V gene encodes CDR1 SGHNT and CDR2 YYREEE (reference sequence). The V end was cut by 4 bases, the J end by 5 bases, with 8 bases between.

The V and J genes are TRBV5-5 and TRBJ1-4; D is possibly TRBD1 (6 bases). This CDR3 comprises 13 residues. Trimming pared 5 bases from V and 6 bases from J, leaving 11 bases between. The germline gives CDR1 SGHKS, CDR2 YYEKEE (reference sequence). The CDR3 DNA sequence: TGTGCCAGCAGTTTTTCAGGGGATGAAAAACTGTTTTTT. It encodes CASSFSGDEKLFF.

This rearrangement joins TRBV6-5 to TRBJ2-7; the D is unclear. CDR1 is MNHEY, CDR2 SVGAGI, per germline. The CDR3 has 11 residues. V was cut by 10 bases and J by 2 bases, with 9 bases left in between. CDR3 sequence: CATSQAYEQYF. CDR3 nucleotides: TGTGCCACAAGCCAAGCCTACGAGCAGTACTTC.

The chain joins TRBV7-3 to TRBJ2-6; D unresolved. The CDR3 loop spans 14 amino acids. The V end was cut by 6 bases, the J end by 1 base, with 7 bases between. Germline V gene sequence: CDR1 SGHTA, CDR2 FQGTGA. DNA of the CDR3: TGTGCCAGCAGAGAGTTTTCTGGGGCCAACGTCCTGACTTTC. This gives the protein CASREFSGANVLTF.

The chain combines TRBV6-1 with TRBJ2-3, with a possible D match to TRBD1 (5 bases). V dropped 6 bases and J dropped 3 bases, with 16 bases sitting between them. Germline assignment: CDR1 MNHNS and CDR2 SASEGT. The CDR3 has 15 residues. The CDR3 sequence is CASSPGILGTDTQYF. In DNA form, the CDR3 reads TGTGCCAGCAGCCCAGGGATATTGGGGACAGATACGCAGTATTTT.

The chain has TRBV9 and TRBJ2-7, with 10 positions matching TRBD2. Germline trimming cut 1 base from V and 0 bases from J; bases unmatched to any gene: 4. Germline values: CDR1 SGDLS, CDR2 YYNGEE. The CDR3 consists of 16 residues. CDR3 region: CASSVLAGASSYEQYF. As DNA, the CDR3 is TGTGCCAGCAGCGTACTAGCGGGGGCTAGCTCCTACGAGCAGTACTTC.

The gene calls are TRBV2 and TRBJ2-5, with a tentative D call TRBD1 (6 bases). The CDR3 loop spans 12 amino acids. V lost 6 bases and J 4 bases, leaving 9 bases between the germline ends. Germline V gene lookup returns CDR1 SNHLY and CDR2 FYNNEI. The DNA for the CDR3 is TGTGCCAGCAGGACAGGCTCAGAGACCCAGTACTTC. Its translation: CASRTGSETQYF.

The gene calls are TRBV4-1 and TRBJ2-7; possibly TRBD2 for D (6 bases). The V gene lost 5 bases and the J gene lost 3 bases, with 23 bases spanning the gap. Germline CDR1 MGHRA, CDR2 YSYEKL. The CDR3 spans 17 residues. The CDR3 region has the DNA TGCGCCAGCAGCTTCAAATCCCGCGGGACTCAAGACTACGAGCAGTACTTC. Amino acid sequence: CASSFKSRGTQDYEQYF.

The V call is TRBV27, the J call TRBJ1-2, with 7 bases lining up with TRBD1. CDR1 MNHEY and CDR2 SMNVEV come from the germline V gene (reference sequence). With V trimmed by 4 bases and J by 4 bases, 18 bases remained unmatched. The CDR3 loop spans 18 amino acids. CDR3 protein: CASSSPGTAKGLFYGYTF. CDR3 nucleotide sequence: TGTGCCAGCAGTTCCCCCGGGACAGCCAAGGGACTCTTCTATGGCTACACCTTC.

The chain uses TRBV6-5 and TRBJ2-7; 10 bases map to TRBD2. Germline values: CDR1 MNHEY, CDR2 SVGAGI. CDR3 size: 14 residues. The ends lost 4 bases at V and 6 bases at J; junction bases unmatched: 6. The CDR3 nucleotides read TGTGCCAGCAGTTTCCAGCGGGGGGGCCTCGAGCAGTACTTC. Protein product: CASSFQRGGLEQYF.

The chain uses TRBV5-1 and TRBJ2-4; TRBD1 is a possible D gene (6 bases). The CDR3 sequence is 14 residues long. Germline CDR1 and CDR2: SGHRS and YFSETQ. Deletions cut 2 bases from V and 5 bases from J, with 11 bases between. This chain's CDR3 is CASSLSGVQNIQYF. The CDR3 DNA reads as TGCGCCAGCAGCTTATCAGGGGTCCAAAACATTCAGTACTTC. The entire variable domain, with the rest obtained from reference TRBV5-1 and TRBJ2-4, is as follows: KAGVTQTPRYLIKTRGQQVTLSCSPISGHRSVSWYQQTPGQGLQFLFEYFSETQRNKGNFPGRFSGRQFSNSRSEMNVSTLELGDSALYLCASSLSGVQNIQYFGAGTRLSVL.

This chain connects TRBV9 to TRBJ2-3; 12 positions match TRBD1. The CDR3 is made up of 17 amino acids. Germline lookup yields CDR1 SGDLS and CDR2 YYNGEE. The V and J ends lost 3 bases and 2 bases, in that order; junction bases with no gene match: 7. As DNA, the CDR3 is TGTGCCAGCAGCGCCCGGGACAGGGGGCCCCCCACAGATACGCAGTATTTT. This gives the protein CASSARDRGPPTDTQYF.

The chain carries TRBV12-5 and TRBJ1-5; D is undetermined. V lost 4 bases, J lost 6 bases, and 10 bases lay in between. The CDR3 sequence is 13 residues long. From germline, CDR1 is LGHNT and CDR2 FRNRAP. For the CDR3, the DNA is TGTGCTAGTGGTTCTAAGGAGGGTCAGCCCCAGCATTTT. Translating it yields CASGSKEGQPQHF.

J is TRBJ1-1 and V is TRBV4-3; 10 nucleotides align to TRBD1. The V segment lost 1 base and the J segment 4 bases; nucleotides outside the gene matches: 3. The CDR3 is made up of 15 amino acids. Germline assignment: CDR1 LGHNA and CDR2 YSLEER. CDR3 in DNA: TGCGCCAGCAGCCAAGCCGGGACAGGGGCCACTGAAGCTTTCTTT. It translates to CASSQAGTGATEAFF.

This clone occurred once. The chain uses TRBV4-1 and TRBJ1-4; maybe TRBD1 (5 bases). The V end lost 3 bases, the J end lost 0 bases, and 8 bases lay between the germline ends. Germline V gives CDR1 MGHRA, CDR2 YSYEKL. CDR3 length: 15 residues. The CDR3 sequence is CASSQPGATNEKLFF. The CDR3 DNA reads TGCGCCAGCAGCCAGCCGGGGGCAACTAATGAAAAACTGTTTTTT.

In this sample, this clone turned up a few times. The rearrangement uses TRBV5-1 and TRBJ1-2; D may be TRBD1 (5 bases). The V end lost 4 bases, the J end lost 7 bases, and 14 bases lay between the germline ends. CDR3 size: 13 residues. CDR1 and CDR2 (germline): SGHRS, YFSETQ. DNA of the CDR3: TGCGCCAGCAGCCTCGGACAATCTCGTGGCTACACCTTC. It yields the protein CASSLGQSRGYTF.

This sequence joins TRBV29-1 and TRBJ2-2; 10 positions match TRBD2. Germline values: CDR1 SQVTM, CDR2 ANQGSEA. The CDR3 spans 19 residues. V dropped 5 bases and J dropped 4; count of bases not matched to a gene: 19. CDR3 in DNA: TGCAGCGTTCAATTTGGCGGGCTAGCGGGAGTCTTCTTCACCGGGGAGCTGTTTTTT. Protein: CSVQFGGLAGVFFTGELFF.

The CDR3 sequence is CASTYSETYEQYF. For the CDR3, the DNA is TGTGCCAGCACGTACTCCGAGACCTACGAGCAGTACTTC. V gene TRBV2 combines with J gene TRBJ2-7; D is ambiguous. The CDR3 has 13 residues. Germline-derived CDR1 and CDR2 are SNHLY and FYNNEI. Trimming removed 7 bases from V and 2 bases from J, with 12 bases in between.

The J gene is TRBJ2-3, the V gene TRBV11-1; 7 nucleotides match TRBD1. The V gene's germline CDR1 is SGHAT and CDR2 FQDESV (reference sequence). The CDR3 is made up of 15 amino acids. Losses at the gene ends were 5 bases for V and 0 bases for J; bases not matched to a gene: 5. The DNA of the CDR3 is TGTGCCAGCAGCCCGTGGGACAGTAGCACAGATACGCAGTATTTT. Translation: CASSPWDSSTDTQYF.

The V and J genes are TRBV25-1 and TRBJ1-1, with a possible D match to TRBD1 (5 bases). The ends were cut back, 5 bases at V and 1 base at J, with 8 bases in the middle. CDR1 is MGHDK and CDR2 is SYGVNS in the germline V gene. The CDR3 is made up of 13 amino acids. The CDR3 sequence: CASSPQGNTEAFF. The CDR3 DNA follows: TGTGCCAGCAGTCCTCAGGGGAACACTGAAGCTTTCTTT. The full variable domain, in which reference TRBV25-1 and TRBJ1-1 provide the parts outside the CDR3, is EADIYQTPRYLVIGTGKKITLECSQTMGHDKMYWYQQDPGMELHLIHYSYGVNSTEKGDLSSESTVSRIRTEHFPLTLESARPSHTSQYLCASSPQGNTEAFFGQGTRLTVV.

This clone was found a few times. The chain uses TRBV30 and TRBJ1-4, with 8 bases identical to TRBD1. Germline trimming cut 5 bases from V and 8 bases from J; bases unmatched to any gene: 7. The V gene's germline CDR1 is GTSNPN and CDR2 SVGIG (reference sequence). The CDR3 runs to 13 residues. The CDR3 loop is CAWAQGAGEKLFF. The CDR3 coding sequence is TGTGCCTGGGCCCAGGGGGCTGGGGAAAAACTGTTTTTT. The whole variable domain, remainder taken from reference TRBV30 and TRBJ1-4, is SQTIHQWPATLVQPVGSPLSLECTVEGTSNPNLYWYRQAAGRGLQLLFYSVGIGQISSEVPQNLSASRPQDRQFILSSKKLLLSDSGFYLCAWAQGAGEKLFFGSGTQLSVL.